One and the same sample provided the 27 T cell receptor beta chains below, sequenced in a study of technical replicates of blood from several donors. Profiling relied on immunoSEQ multiplex PCR, and the TCRdb table lists in-frame clones only, not all of them. The sample has 55,000 to 75,000 clones, 94% seen once; the top ten hold about 0.35%. The source material was T cells isolated from PBMCs. Receptors were obtained from a human donor in good health.

The V call is TRBV11-2, the J call TRBJ1-1, with 7 bases lining up with TRBD1. The CDR3 is 13 residues long. Germline CDR1 is SGHAT and CDR2 is FQNNGV. With 0 bases clipped from V and 11 bases from J, the junction kept 6 bases outside the gene matches. CDR3 residues: CASSLDLRGRAFF. The DNA for the CDR3 is TGTGCCAGCAGCTTAGATTTGAGGGGGCGGGCTTTCTTT.

For the CDR3, the DNA is TGTGCCAGCAGCTTAAGAGTCCAGGAGGCTAACTATGGCTACACCTTC. It codes for CASSLRVQEANYGYTF. The V gene is TRBV13, the J gene TRBJ1-2; D not resolved. Germline CDR1 and CDR2: PRHDT and FYEKMQ (reference sequence). The CDR3 sequence is 16 residues long. V was cut by 2 bases and J by 0 bases, with 13 bases left in between. Supplemented by reference TRBV13 and TRBJ1-2, the full variable domain reads AAGVIQSPRHLIKEKRETATLKCYPIPRHDTVYWYQQGPGQDPQFLISFYEKMQSDKGSIPDRFSAQQFSDYHSELNMSSLELGDSALYFCASSLRVQEANYGYTFGSGTRLTVV.

The chain recombines TRBV11-3 with TRBJ2-5; D possibly corresponds to TRBD1 (6 bases). Germline V lookup: CDR1 SGHNT, CDR2 YENEEA. The CDR3 length is 14 residues. Trimming removed 3 bases from V and 3 bases from J, with 11 bases in between. The CDR3 sequence: CASSFTGIEETQYF. CDR3 bases: TGTGCCAGCAGCTTCACAGGGATTGAAGAGACCCAGTACTTC.

This rearrangement joins TRBV7-2 to TRBJ1-1; D may be TRBD1 (5 bases). CDR1 is SGHTA and CDR2 is FQGNSA in the germline V gene. Trimming shortened V by 2 bases and J by 3 bases, and 10 bases separated the two germline ends. This CDR3 region has 14 residues. The CDR3 nucleotides are TGTGCCAGCAGCTTAACGGCCAGGGACACTGAAGCTTTCTTT. This codes for CASSLTARDTEAFF.

The CDR3 nucleotides read TGTGCCAGCAGTTTCGACAGGGGAGAGACCCAGTACTTC. Translated: CASSFDRGETQYF. This chain connects TRBV27 to TRBJ2-5; 8 bases map to TRBD1. V lost 3 bases, J lost 4 bases, and 1 base stayed unmatched. This CDR3 spans 13 amino acids. Germline V gene sequence: CDR1 MNHEY, CDR2 SMNVEV (reference sequence).

The chain combines TRBV19 with TRBJ2-3; the match to TRBD2 covers 11 bases. The CDR3 sequence is 15 residues long. In germline, CDR1 is LNHDA, CDR2 SQIVND (reference sequence). Trimming took 7 bases from V and 1 from J; bases not matched to a gene: 4. CDR3 nucleotides: TGTGCCAGTAATAGCGGGAGGGCAGGCACAGATACGCAGTATTTT. Translation: CASNSGRAGTDTQYF.

The CDR3 nucleotides read TGTGCCAGCACACAGGGGCCAGATGAAAAACTGTTTTTT. Encoded protein: CASTQGPDEKLFF. V gene TRBV25-1 combines with J gene TRBJ1-4; 7 positions agree with TRBD1. Germline-derived CDR1 and CDR2 are MGHDK and SYGVNS. Trimming took 7 bases from V and 6 from J; bases not matched to a gene: 5. The CDR3 consists of 13 residues.

This chain joins TRBV6-5 and TRBJ1-2, with a weak D call TRBD1 (6 bases). The ends were cut back, 0 bases at V and 8 bases at J, with 13 bases in the middle. This CDR3 spans 14 amino acids. Germline CDR1 is MNHEY and CDR2 is SVGAGI. Here the CDR3 reads CASSYSRGARGYTF. The CDR3 DNA follows: TGTGCCAGCAGTTACTCTCGGGGGGCTAGAGGCTACACCTTC.

The J gene is TRBJ2-1, the V gene TRBV5-1; TRBD2 matches at 13 bases. CDR3 size: 16 residues. The germline gives CDR1 SGHRS, CDR2 YFSETQ. J lost 10 bases, V lost 4 bases, and 11 bases had no gene match. For the CDR3, the DNA is TGCGCCAGCAGCCTCGGACTAGCGGGAGTTGATTACGAGCAGTTCTTC. Protein product: CASSLGLAGVDYEQFF.

This chain links TRBV27 with TRBJ2-2, with 10 nucleotides matching TRBD2. Germline V lookup: CDR1 MNHEY, CDR2 SMNVEV (reference sequence). The CDR3 runs to 16 residues. Trimming cost V 6 bases and J 1 base; bases outside gene matches: 5. CDR3 sequence: CASREREGRNTGELFF. CDR3 sequence (DNA): TGTGCCAGCAGGGAGCGGGAGGGCCGGAACACCGGGGAGCTGTTTTTT.

This sequence joins TRBV2 and TRBJ1-5, with D perhaps matching TRBD1 (5 bases). There are 13 residues in the CDR3. V was trimmed by 8 bases and J by 4 bases, leaving 12 bases between them. The germline gives CDR1 SNHLY, CDR2 FYNNEI. The CDR3 is CASESTANQPQHF. The CDR3 DNA reads TGTGCCAGCGAGTCGACAGCAAATCAGCCCCAGCATTTT.

The chain uses TRBV19 and TRBJ1-4; D remains unclear. Trimming removed 5 bases at V and 5 bases at J, with 15 bases between. The CDR3 is 15 amino acids. In germline, CDR1 is LNHDA, CDR2 SQIVND (reference sequence). CDR3 sequence (DNA): TGTGCCAGTAGTCAGATTTGGACTTCGAATGAAAAACTGTTTTTT. Amino acid sequence: CASSQIWTSNEKLFF.

The genes are TRBV18 and TRBJ2-5; D is unclear. The CDR3 has 14 residues. Trimming removed 1 base at V and 5 bases at J, with 11 bases between. Germline V gene lookup returns CDR1 KGHSH and CDR2 LQKENI. The CDR3: CASSPLDGFETQYF. Here the CDR3 DNA reads TGTGCCAGCTCACCACTTGATGGCTTTGAGACCCAGTACTTC.

The rearrangement links TRBV28 to TRBJ2-5, with TRBD1 matching 7 bases. After removal of 6 bases from V and 1 base from J, the junction contained 5 bases not matched to a gene. The CDR3 runs to 14 residues. The germline gives CDR1 MDHEN, CDR2 SYDVKM. The CDR3 bases are TGTGCCAGCAGCTGGGACAGCCTCCAAGAGACCCAGTACTTC. Encoded protein: CASSWDSLQETQYF. Complete variable domain (other parts from reference TRBV28 and TRBJ2-5): DVKVTQSSRYLVKRTGEKVFLECVQDMDHENMFWYRQDPGLGLRLIYFSYDVKMKEKGDIPEGYSVSREKKERFSLILESASTNQTSMYLCASSWDSLQETQYFGPGTRLLVL.

The chain employs TRBV7-2 and TRBJ2-3, with 9 bases lining up with TRBD2. Losses at the gene ends were 2 bases for V and 5 bases for J; bases not matched to a gene: 14. The CDR3 has 18 amino acids. The germline gives CDR1 SGHTA, CDR2 FQGNSA. The CDR3 DNA follows: TGTGCCAGCAGCTTACGGGGAGCTGCGCGGGAGGGGTTAGATACGCAGTATTTT. Its protein is CASSLRGAAREGLDTQYF.

This clone was recorded only once. The rearrangement joins TRBV11-3 to TRBJ2-5, with D unclear. V lost 7 bases to trimming and J lost 5 bases, with 17 bases between them. The length of the CDR3 is 14 residues. The germline V gene encodes CDR1 SGHNT and CDR2 YENEEA. The CDR3 here is CASTPYAVWETQYF. CDR3 nucleotide sequence: TGTGCCAGCACCCCCTATGCGGTATGGGAGACCCAGTACTTC.

The rearrangement links TRBV5-6 to TRBJ1-1; the D gene is possibly TRBD1 (5 bases). Deletions cut 0 bases from V and 4 bases from J, with 7 bases between. CDR1 SGHDT and CDR2 YYEEEE come from the germline V gene. The CDR3 runs to 13 residues. The CDR3 DNA follows: TGTGCCAGCAGCTTGGCAGGGATCACTGAAGCTTTCTTT. Its translation: CASSLAGITEAFF.

This chain joins TRBV2 and TRBJ2-7, with TRBD1 matching over 7 bases. The CDR3 is made up of 15 amino acids. In germline, CDR1 is SNHLY, CDR2 FYNNEI. V gave up 7 bases and J gave up 3 bases; unmatched junction bases: 12. CDR3 sequence: CASTIGTAPSYEQYF. The CDR3, as DNA: TGTGCCAGCACTATCGGGACAGCCCCGAGCTACGAGCAGTACTTC.

This rearrangement joins TRBV5-1 to TRBJ2-5; the D gene is possibly TRBD2 (5 bases). Looked up from germline, CDR1 is SGHRS and CDR2 is YFSETQ. The CDR3 extends over 12 amino acids. V lost 4 bases, J lost 9 bases, and 13 bases lay in between. DNA for the CDR3: TGCGCCAGCAGCCGCCGCCCGGAGGCCCAGTACTTC. Its translation is CASSRRPEAQYF.

The chain couples TRBV4-1 to TRBJ1-5; no definite D call. The germline V and J ends were trimmed by 0 bases and 6 bases, with 6 bases remaining between them. The CDR3 is 13 residues long. Germline values: CDR1 MGHRA, CDR2 YSYEKL. CDR3 sequence: CASSQDRVQPQHF. In DNA form, the CDR3 reads TGCGCCAGCAGCCAAGATCGGGTTCAGCCCCAGCATTTT.

The chain employs TRBV2 and TRBJ2-7; TRBD2 matches at 14 bases. From germline, CDR1 is SNHLY and CDR2 FYNNEI. V dropped 5 bases and J dropped 0; count of bases not matched to a gene: 6. CDR3 length equals 17 residues. CDR3 residues: CASSSGTSGRSSYEQYF. CDR3 bases: TGTGCCAGCAGTTCCGGGACTAGCGGGAGAAGCTCCTACGAGCAGTACTTC.

The chain uses TRBV2 and TRBJ1-5, with 7 positions matching TRBD1. The CDR3 spans 14 residues. Germline V gene lookup returns CDR1 SNHLY and CDR2 FYNNEI. Losses at the gene ends were 5 bases for V and 5 bases for J; bases not matched to a gene: 6. This CDR3 is CASSSTGRDQPQHF. The DNA of the CDR3 is TGTGCCAGCAGTTCGACAGGGCGCGATCAGCCCCAGCATTTT.

The chain recombines TRBV11-2 with TRBJ2-1; a weak D match, TRBD2 (6 bases). The germline CDR1 and CDR2 sequences are SGHAT and FQNNGV. The CDR3 sequence is 13 residues long. V lost 0 bases and J 7 bases, leaving 7 bases between the germline ends. CDR3: CASSLEEGNEQFF. The CDR3 region has the DNA TGTGCCAGCAGCTTAGAGGAGGGGAATGAGCAGTTCTTC. The complete variable domain, with remaining parts taken from reference TRBV11-2 and TRBJ2-1, reads EAGVAQSPRYKIIEKRQSVAFWCNPISGHATLYWYQQILGQGPKLLIQFQNNGVVDDSQLPKDRFSAERLKGVDSTLKIQPAKLEDSAVYLCASSLEEGNEQFFGPGTRLTVL.

The gene calls are TRBV2 and TRBJ2-3, with a weak D call TRBD2 (6 bases). V lost 6 bases and J lost 2, with 12 bases in between. This CDR3 spans 14 amino acids. The germline CDR1 and CDR2 sequences are SNHLY and FYNNEI. In DNA form, the CDR3 reads TGTGCCAGCAGGGGGACTTTTTACACAGATACGCAGTATTTT. Translated: CASRGTFYTDTQYF.

CDR3 bases: TGTGCCTGGAGTGTTGGGGGAGGAACTGAAGCTTTCTTT. Protein product: CAWSVGGGTEAFF. The chain combines TRBV30 with TRBJ1-1, with D possibly matching TRBD1 (5 bases). The ends were cut back, 0 bases at V and 5 bases at J, with 10 bases in the middle. In germline, CDR1 is GTSNPN, CDR2 SVGIG (reference sequence). The CDR3 loop spans 13 amino acids.

The rearrangement links TRBV28 to TRBJ1-2; TRBD1 matches at 7 bases. Germline CDR1 and CDR2: MDHEN and SYDVKM. The trim removed 3 bases at V and 8 bases at J, leaving 9 bases unmatched. The CDR3 has 14 amino acids. CDR3 sequence (DNA): TGTGCCAGCAGTTTCCGGGAGCCAGGGGGGGGCTACACCTTC. It is translated as CASSFREPGGGYTF.

This chain uses TRBV25-1 with TRBJ1-2; D perhaps matches TRBD1 (6 bases). The V and J ends lost 5 bases and 5 bases respectively, with 21 bases between them. CDR1 and CDR2 (germline): MGHDK, SYGVNS. The CDR3 totals 16 residues. CDR3 DNA sequence: TGTGCCAGCAGTCTCCAAGGGGGACGCCTAAGTTATGGCTACACCTTC. It encodes CASSLQGGRLSYGYTF.